A selection of T cell receptor beta chains follows, all from one sample in a study of blood T cell repertoires in COVID-19. The table came from immunoSEQ multiplex PCR; TCRdb's copy has only in-frame clones and leaves some out. The sample contains 60,000 to 90,000 clones, around 88% of which appear only once. Material for sequencing was peripheral blood. These receptors were obtained from a human donor in a cohort sampled during active COVID-19. CDR3s include the opening cysteine and the closing phenylalanine or tryptophan. The D gene is left open where the match is weak. A clone size is listed for some rows: how often the clone was seen (once, few, many), or a class if it is expanded.

.	TRBV18	TRBJ2-7	.	TGTGCCAGCTCACCAGACAGGGTAGCGGTAACCTACGAGCAGTACTTC	CASSPDRVAVTYEQYF
.	TRBV5-4	TRBJ1-2	TRBD1	TGTGCCAGCAGCCGAGACAGGGGAAATGGCTACACCTTC	CASSRDRGNGYTF
.	TRBV7-2	TRBJ1-2	TRBD1	TGTGCCAGCAGCTTAGTGCAGGGGGCGCCCCCCCCTTATGGCTACACCTTC	CASSLVQGAPPPYGYTF
once	TRBV7-3	TRBJ2-1	TRBD2	TGTGCCAGCAGCCTCACACTAGCGGGGGACCACAATGAGCAGTTCTTC	CASSLTLAGDHNEQFF
.	TRBV30	TRBJ1-2	TRBD1	TGTGCCTGGAGTCCAGGACAGGGGAGGACCTATGGCTACACCTTC	CAWSPGQGRTYGYTF
.	TRBV5-1	TRBJ1-6	TRBD1	TGCGCCAGCAGCTCGGGGGACAGGGCCCGACGCTCCTATAATTCACCCCTCCACTTT	CASSSGDRARRSYNSPLHF
.	TRBV9	TRBJ2-7	.	TGTGCCAGCAGCGTAGGGCCCAGGTACGAGCAGTACTTC	CASSVGPRYEQYF
.	TRBV15	TRBJ2-7	.	TGTGCCACCAGCAGAGATCGACAGTGGTCGTCCTACGAGCAGTACTTC	CATSRDRQWSSYEQYF
.	TRBV5-5	TRBJ2-3	.	TGTGCCAGCAGCTTAGGAGGAGTTGCCTTTACAGATACGCAGTATTTT	CASSLGGVAFTDTQYF
.	TRBV15	TRBJ2-1	.	TGTGCCACCAGCAGAGACTGGCAGGGCTGGTCCAATGAGCAGTTCTTC	CATSRDWQGWSNEQFF
.	TRBV29-1	TRBJ2-3	TRBD2	TGCAGCGTCAGACTAGCGGGAGGTACAGATACGCAGTATTTT	CSVRLAGGTDTQYF
.	TRBV5-8	TRBJ2-5	.	TGTGCCAGCAGCTTGCCCTTGAGGGGGCGGGGGACCCAGTACTTC	CASSLPLRGRGTQYF
.	TRBV9	TRBJ2-2	TRBD2	TGTGCCAGCAGCCCCTTCGGGGCGGGAGGCGGGGAGCTGTTTTTT	CASSPFGAGGGELFF
.	TRBV9	TRBJ2-7	TRBD1	TGTGCCAGCAGCGTAGAGGGGACAGGGTCCTACGAGCAGTACTTC	CASSVEGTGSYEQYF
.	TRBV6-2/TRBV6-3	TRBJ2-1	TRBD2	TGTGCCAGCAGTTCCGGGACTAGCACCTACAATGAGCAGTTCTTC	CASSSGTSTYNEQFF
.	TRBV9	TRBJ2-1	.	TGTGCCAGCAGCGTAGTGGGGGGATCCTACAATGAGCAGTTCTTC	CASSVVGGSYNEQFF
.	TRBV7-2	TRBJ2-7	TRBD1	TGTGCCAGCAGCTTTCGACAGGGCGGCGAGCAGTACTTC	CASSFRQGGEQYF
.	TRBV15	TRBJ2-3	.	TGTGCCACCAGCAGAGATCTCGGACAGAGCACAGATACGCAGTATTTT	CATSRDLGQSTDTQYF
.	TRBV4-2	TRBJ2-3	TRBD1	TGTGCCAGCAGCCCGGACAGGAGCACAGATACGCAGTATTTT	CASSPDRSTDTQYF
.	TRBV6-5	TRBJ2-7	TRBD2	TGTGCCAGCAGACGCGGACTAGCGAGCTACGAGCAGTACTTC	CASRRGLASYEQYF
.	TRBV29-1	TRBJ1-5	TRBD1	TGCAGCGTTGGACAGGGTCTTAATCAGCCCCAGCATTTT	CSVGQGLNQPQHF
.	TRBV6-5	TRBJ1-4	TRBD1	TGTGCCAGCCACGACAGGGGTGGGAATGAAAAACTGTTTTTT	CASHDRGGNEKLFF
.	TRBV5-1	TRBJ2-7	TRBD1	TGCGCCAGCAGTCCCGCAGTCGGACAGGGGTTATACGAGCAGTACTTC	CASSPAVGQGLYEQYF
.	TRBV19	TRBJ2-2	.	TGTGCCAGTACCCGGGACGTCGCGGGATCCGGGGAGCTGTTTTTT	CASTRDVAGSGELFF
.	TRBV28	TRBJ1-1	TRBD1	TGTGCCAGCACCACTGCGTGGGACAGGGGCCTAGCTTTCTTT	CASTTAWDRGLAFF
once	TRBV3-1/TRBV3-2	TRBJ2-1	.	TGTGCCAGCAGCCAAGGCCAGGGTAGTGAGCAGTTCTTC	CASSQGQGSEQFF
.	TRBV18	TRBJ2-7	.	TGTGCCAGCTCACAAGGGACCGGCGGGGATTACGAGCAGTACTTC	CASSQGTGGDYEQYF
.	TRBV21-1	TRBJ2-3	.	TGTGCCAGCAGCAAAGAGAGCGGGAGTCTCGGTCGCACAGATACGCAGTATTTT	CASSKESGSLGRTDTQYF
.	TRBV7-9	TRBJ2-1	.	TGTGCCAGCGGGGGGAGCTCCTACAATGAGCAGTTCTTC	CASGGSSYNEQFF
.	TRBV29-1	TRBJ2-6	.	TGCAGCGTTGCAGGGATCTCTGGGGCCAACGTCCTGACTTTC	CSVAGISGANVLTF
.	TRBV19	TRBJ2-7	.	TGTGCCAGTAGCCTACAGGGTGAGGAGGTCTACGAGCAGTACTTC	CASSLQGEEVYEQYF
.	TRBV9	TRBJ2-7	TRBD1	TGTGCCAGCAGCGTAGGGGGACAGGGGGCACAGCAGTACTTC	CASSVGGQGAQQYF
.	TRBV5-1	TRBJ1-6	.	TGCGCCAGCAGCTTGAGGAGACAGCTGAGAAATTCACCCCTCCACTTT	CASSLRRQLRNSPLHF
.	TRBV5-1	TRBJ2-3	TRBD2	TGCGCCAGCAGCTTGTTAACGGGAGGGTCAGATACGCAGTATTTT	CASSLLTGGSDTQYF
.	TRBV5-6	TRBJ2-5	.	TGTGCCAGCAGCTTGGGTGGCAGGGCAGGGGAGACCCAGTACTTC	CASSLGGRAGETQYF
.	TRBV19	TRBJ1-5	TRBD1	TGTGCCAGTAGTAAGGACAGGGGTTTCTCTTTGGCCAATCAGCCCCAGCATTTT	CASSKDRGFSLANQPQHF
.	TRBV28	TRBJ1-1	.	TGTGCCAGCAACCTGTGGGGGGAGAACACTGAAGCTTTCTTT	CASNLWGENTEAFF
few	TRBV7-9	TRBJ2-5	TRBD2	TGTGCCAGCAGCGGACGACTAGCGGGGCTCCAAGAGACCCAGTACTTC	CASSGRLAGLQETQYF
.	TRBV27	TRBJ1-5	TRBD1	TGTGCCAGCAGTTTAGTAGGGGGCGTTGGTCAGCCCCAGCATTTT	CASSLVGGVGQPQHF
.	TRBV28	TRBJ1-5	TRBD1	TGTGCCAGCAGGCTCGGACAGGCGGCCCAGCATTTT	CASRLGQAAQHF
.	TRBV11-2	TRBJ2-6	.	TGTGCCAGCAGCCCCGGGGTTCTCTCTGGGGCCAACGTCCTGACTTTC	CASSPGVLSGANVLTF
.	TRBV4-3	TRBJ1-5	TRBD1	TGCGCCAGCAGCCAGGGGCAGGGGGAACAGCCCCAGCATTTT	CASSQGQGEQPQHF
.	TRBV4-3	TRBJ2-2	TRBD2	TGCGCCAGCAGCCAAGGTATCGGGACTAACTATCCCGGGGAGCTGTTTTTT	CASSQGIGTNYPGELFF
.	TRBV24-1	TRBJ2-3	TRBD1	TGTGCCACCACCCAGGGGGCGTTAGAAACGCAGTATTTT	CATTQGALETQYF
.	TRBV9	TRBJ2-1	.	TGTGCCAGCAGCGTAGAAAGACGGGGCGGAGGGGAAATTGGGAATGAGCAGTTCTTC	CASSVERRGGGEIGNEQFF
once	TRBV18	TRBJ1-1	.	TGTGCCAGCTCGCTCGTGCGGGCTGAAGCTTTCTTT	CASSLVRAEAFF
once	TRBV30	TRBJ2-3	.	TGTGCCGCCTACCGCCCGGGACATCCTTATCAGTATTTT	CAAYRPGHPYQYF
.	TRBV10-1	TRBJ2-1	.	TGCGCCAGCAGTGATACTAGCCGCTACTTCTTC	CASSDTSRYFF